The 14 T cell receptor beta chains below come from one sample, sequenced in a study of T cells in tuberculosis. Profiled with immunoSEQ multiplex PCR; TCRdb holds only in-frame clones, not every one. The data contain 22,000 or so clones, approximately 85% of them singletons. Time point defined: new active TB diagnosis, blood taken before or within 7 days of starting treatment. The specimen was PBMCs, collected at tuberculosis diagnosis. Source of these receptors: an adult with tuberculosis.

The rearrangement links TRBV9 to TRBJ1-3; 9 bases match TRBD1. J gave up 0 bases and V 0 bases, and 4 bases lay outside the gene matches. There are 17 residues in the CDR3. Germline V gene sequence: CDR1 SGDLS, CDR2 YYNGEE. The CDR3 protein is CASSVEGQGYSGNTIYF. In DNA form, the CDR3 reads TGTGCCAGCAGCGTAGAAGGACAGGGGTACTCTGGAAACACCATATATTTT.

The CDR3 region is CAWFSLRGYEQYF. Written as DNA, the CDR3 is TGTGCCTGGTTCTCGTTACGCGGGTACGAGCAGTACTTC. This chain joins TRBV30 and TRBJ2-7; D possibly corresponds to TRBD2 (5 bases). The CDR3 loop spans 13 amino acids. V lost 5 bases and J 4 bases, leaving 15 bases between the germline ends. The germline V gene has CDR1 GTSNPN and CDR2 SVGIG (reference sequence).

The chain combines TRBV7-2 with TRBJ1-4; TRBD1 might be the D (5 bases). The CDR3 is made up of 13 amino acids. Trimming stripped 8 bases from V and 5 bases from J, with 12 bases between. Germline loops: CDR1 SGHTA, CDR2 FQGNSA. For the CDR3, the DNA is TGTGCCAGCTCCGGGGGACCGAATGAAAAACTGTTTTTT. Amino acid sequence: CASSGGPNEKLFF.

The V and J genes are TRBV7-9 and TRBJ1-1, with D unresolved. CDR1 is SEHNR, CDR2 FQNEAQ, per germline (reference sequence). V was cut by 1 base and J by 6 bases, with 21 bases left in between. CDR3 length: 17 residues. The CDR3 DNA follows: TGTGCCAGCAGCTTAGTCGGGGATATAACCTCCTACGCTGAAGCTTTCTTT. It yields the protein CASSLVGDITSYAEAFF. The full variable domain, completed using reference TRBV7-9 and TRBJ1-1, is DTGVSQNPRHKITKRGQNVTFRCDPISEHNRLYWYRQTLGQGPEFLTYFQNEAQLEKSRLLSDRFSAERPKGSFSTLEIQRTEQGDSAMYLCASSLVGDITSYAEAFFGQGTRLTVV.

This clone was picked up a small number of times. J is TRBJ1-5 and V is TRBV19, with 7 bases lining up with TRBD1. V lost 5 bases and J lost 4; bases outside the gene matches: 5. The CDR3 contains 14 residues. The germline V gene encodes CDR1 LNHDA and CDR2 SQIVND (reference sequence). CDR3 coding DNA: TGTGCCAGTAGTTACAGGGGCGATAATCAGCCCCAGCATTTT. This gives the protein CASSYRGDNQPQHF.

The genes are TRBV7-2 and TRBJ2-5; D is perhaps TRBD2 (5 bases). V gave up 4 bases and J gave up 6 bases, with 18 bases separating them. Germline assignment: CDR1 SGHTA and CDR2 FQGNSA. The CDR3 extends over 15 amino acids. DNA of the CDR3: TGTGCCAGCAGCTCCCCCAAATCGGGGTTTCAGACCCAGTACTTC. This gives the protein CASSSPKSGFQTQYF.

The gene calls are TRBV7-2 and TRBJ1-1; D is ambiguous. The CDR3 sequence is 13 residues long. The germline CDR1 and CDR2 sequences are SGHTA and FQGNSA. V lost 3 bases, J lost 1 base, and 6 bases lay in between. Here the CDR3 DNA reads TGTGCCAGCAGCTTTATCGGGAACACTGAAGCTTTCTTT. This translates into CASSFIGNTEAFF.

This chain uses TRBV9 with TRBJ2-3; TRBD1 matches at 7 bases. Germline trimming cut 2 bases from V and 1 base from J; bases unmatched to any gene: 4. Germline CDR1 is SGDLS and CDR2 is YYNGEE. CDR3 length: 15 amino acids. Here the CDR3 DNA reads TGTGCCAGCAGCGTCCGGGACAGAGGCACAGATACGCAGTATTTT. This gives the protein CASSVRDRGTDTQYF.

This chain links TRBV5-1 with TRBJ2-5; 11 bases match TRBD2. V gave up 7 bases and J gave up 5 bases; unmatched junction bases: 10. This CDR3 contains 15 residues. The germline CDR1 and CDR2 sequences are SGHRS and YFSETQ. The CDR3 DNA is TGCGCCAGCGGCCGAACGGCTAGCGGGGGGGAGACCCAGTACTTC. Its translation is CASGRTASGGETQYF.

The DNA for the CDR3 is TGTGCCACCAGCAGAGCGACCGGGACTAGCGGGAGCTACAATGAGCAGTTCTTC. As protein: CATSRATGTSGSYNEQFF. This chain joins TRBV15 and TRBJ2-1; TRBD2 matches 14 bases. CDR3 length: 18 amino acids. After removal of 1 base from V and 3 bases from J, the junction contained 5 bases not matched to a gene. CDR1 and CDR2 from the germline V gene are LNHNV and YYDKDF (reference sequence). The full variable domain, in which reference TRBV15 and TRBJ2-1 provide the parts outside the CDR3, is DAMVIQNPRYQVTQFGKPVTLSCSQTLNHNVMYWYQQKSSQAPKLLFHYYDKDFNNEADTPDNFQSRRPNTSFCFLDIRSPGLGDTAMYLCATSRATGTSGSYNEQFFGPGTRLTVL.

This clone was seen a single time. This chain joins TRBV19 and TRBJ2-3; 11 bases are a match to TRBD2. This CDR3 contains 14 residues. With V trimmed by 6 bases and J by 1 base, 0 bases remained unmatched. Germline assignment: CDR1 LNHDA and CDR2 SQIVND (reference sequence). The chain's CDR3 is CASRTSGGTDTQYF. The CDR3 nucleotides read TGTGCCAGTAGGACTAGCGGGGGCACAGATACGCAGTATTTT.

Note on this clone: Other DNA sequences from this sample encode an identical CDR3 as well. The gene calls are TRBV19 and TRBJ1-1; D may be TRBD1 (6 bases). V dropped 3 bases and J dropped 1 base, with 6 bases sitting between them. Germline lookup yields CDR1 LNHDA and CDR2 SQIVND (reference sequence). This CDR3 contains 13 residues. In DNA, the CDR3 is TGTGCCAGTAGTATGGGACAGAACACTGAAGCTTTCTTT. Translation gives CASSMGQNTEAFF.

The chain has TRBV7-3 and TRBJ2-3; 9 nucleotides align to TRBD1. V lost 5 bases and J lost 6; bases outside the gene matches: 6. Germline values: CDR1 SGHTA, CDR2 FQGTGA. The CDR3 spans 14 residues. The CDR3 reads CASSVGQGVDTQYF. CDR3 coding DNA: TGTGCCAGCAGCGTGGGACAGGGTGTGGATACGCAGTATTTT.

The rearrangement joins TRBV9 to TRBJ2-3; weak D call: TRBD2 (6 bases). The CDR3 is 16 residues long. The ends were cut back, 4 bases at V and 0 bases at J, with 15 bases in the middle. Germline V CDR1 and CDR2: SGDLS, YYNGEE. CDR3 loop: CASSILADSSTDTQYF. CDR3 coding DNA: TGTGCCAGCAGCATCTTAGCGGACTCCAGCACAGATACGCAGTATTTT.